The clone carrying this TCR beta chain was picked up a small number of times. As yet, its antigen is unknown. These data come from a study of response to subunit inactivated influenza vaccine. Study results and caveats: Few new T cells, the authors suggested, are recruited by each seasonal influenza vaccination.

TCRdb used MiXCR to reprocess the RT-PCR reads, holding one entry per CDR3 protein. The table includes around 200,000 distinct CDR3 sequences, about 9.3% detected once. CDR1 is KGHSH, CDR2 LQKENI, per germline. Trimming removed 6 bases at V and 0 bases at J, with 8 bases between. The CDR3 covers 14 residues. Source: non-naive T cells sorted from PBMCs, taken on the day of vaccination. This chain uses TRBV18 with TRBJ2-2; D is unresolved. The sequence came from a man over 45 who received an inactivated influenza vaccine. CDR3 sequence reads: CASSPGPNTGELFF. In DNA, the CDR3 is TGTGCCAGCTCTCCCGGACCGAACACCGGGGAGCTGTTTTTT.